This T cell receptor (beta chain) originates from a study of beta chain features in type 1 diabetes. As every portion of the isolated RNA was reverse transcribed, the sequencing read expressed TCRB transcripts. Some clones are missing from TCRdb's copy, which holds only in-frame ones; the method was immunoSEQ multiplex PCR. The sample has roughly 150,000 clones, around 10% seen once. This clone showed up just a few times. Its antigen is unknown. Regarding the study as a whole: Any HLA-type effect on TCRB rearrangement remained unresolved here. People with Type 1 diabetes carried modestly yet significantly shorter TCRB CDR3s in all four CD4+ subsets. Since sequencing was performed on cDNA, cells with high TCR expression could be over-represented.

Germline CDR1 reads SNHLY; CDR2 reads FYNNEI. The CDR3 is made up of 13 amino acids. The V and J ends lost 6 bases and 3 bases respectively, with 9 bases between them. Purity of each sorted population was above 95%. This receptor was identified in a man aged 30 to 39 with type 1 diabetes. The source material was central memory CD4+ T cells from blood. V and J are TRBV2 and TRBJ2-1; D perhaps matches TRBD1 (5 bases). DNA for the CDR3: TGTGCCAGCAGGGACGACAGCTACAATGAGCAGTTCTTC. This sequence encodes CASRDDSYNEQFF.